Listed below are T cell receptor beta chains from one sample, sequenced in a study of shared clonotypes between healthy human individuals. Generated by immunoSEQ multiplex PCR, the TCRdb table keeps only in-frame clones and is missing some. The repertoire holds a few million clones, with around 95% as singletons. The specimen was naive CD8+ T cells from PBMCs. These receptors originate from a man aged 18 to 30 in good health. Some clones in this sample may be carry-over from other donors' samples. The conserved cysteine and the conserved F or W are not part of the CDR3 here.

11 | TRBV7-3 | ASSLSQAYEQY
14 | TRBV6-5 | ASSYSRTGSRNEQF
10 | TRBV6-1 | ASSVGPYEQY
11 | TRBV11-3 | ARDRDILPEQF
8 | TRBV20-1 | SVNENIQY
13 | TRBV15 | ATSRDSSVAETQY
10 | TRBV5-1 | ASSLLRETQY
15 | TRBV19 | ASSMGQGTSGANVLT
11 | TRBV4-1 | ASSPRRGTEAF
13 | TRBV15 | ATSRDLGRTTEAF
9 | TRBV29-1 | SVEWGYGYT
13 | TRBV5-6 | ASSSLTRGRETQY
13 | TRBV7-9 | ASSLGDGYTDTQY
12 | TRBV29-1 | SVGTGGGGNTIY
12 | TRBV5-8 | ASSLGAGGGEQY
11 | TRBV27 | ASSSATGLEQY